This T cell receptor beta chain emerged from a study of molecular identifiers for immune sequencing clone quantification. Study as a whole: The replicates split RNA from roughly 20,000 or 100,000 naive CD8 cells five ways and sequenced four.

The CDR3 loop spans 14 amino acids. V was clipped by 0 bases and J by 2 bases, with 11 bases between them. Per germline, CDR1 DFQATT and CDR2 SNEGSKA (reference sequence). This clonotype was seen repeatedly, ten times or more. Naive CD8 T cells underwent sorting with the CD8+CD4-CCR7+CD45RA+ definition. The bulk TCR libraries were made with methods described before and with listed TCR primers. TCRdb used MiXCR to reprocess the PCR reads, holding one entry per CDR3 protein. This table holds more than 550,000 distinct CDR3 sequences, roughly 27% found once. The material sequenced was naive CD8+ T cells from blood, with Jurkat cell RNA spiked in. Subset here: FACS-sorted CD8+CD4-CCR7+CD45RA+ naive T cells. This sequence joins TRBV20-1 and TRBJ2-7, with D maybe TRBD1 (5 bases). This TCR derives from a human donor in good health. Some libraries in this study had Jurkat cell RNA spiked in. The CDR3 nucleotides read TGCAGTGCTAGAGAGTCAGGGTACACCTACGAGCAGTACTTC. Its protein is CSARESGYTYEQYF.